This paragraph covers one T cell receptor (beta chain) sequence. The PCR used 60 Vbeta and 13 Jbeta primers. Assay: immunoSEQ multiplex PCR; the TCRdb copy retains only in-frame clones and omits some. The sample yields approximately 130,000 clones, around four fifths seen once. This sample is drawn from a study of cytomegalovirus exposure and HLA in healthy donors. The CDR3 runs to 15 residues. The trim removed 5 bases at V and 4 bases at J, leaving 7 bases unmatched. CDR1 is MNHEY and CDR2 is SVGAGI in the germline V gene. The V call is TRBV6-5, the J call TRBJ1-3, with 8 nucleotides matching TRBD1. Sample: PBMCs. The clonotype comes from a woman aged 40 to 50 in good health and CMV-seronegative. The CDR3 DNA follows: TGTGCCAGCAGTCTGACAGGGGTTGTCGGAAACACCATATATTTT. Translation gives CASSLTGVVGNTIYF.